This T cell receptor beta chain was captured in a study of stem cell transplantation in POMP-related autoinflammatory disease. Background on the study: Impaired MHC class I-dependent CD8+ differentiation was hypothesized from defective thymoproteasomes. Before transplant, CD4+ T cells skewed naive and CD8+ proportions were low. DNA chimerism showed 100% graft donor engraftment of neutrophils and platelets through one year. Study-wide results and caveats: Patients with PRAID showed a restricted number of unique TRB V-J gene pairings.

The protocol was immunoSEQ multiplex PCR, while the TCRdb copy is restricted to in-frame clones and leaves out a portion. The sample has more than 2,500 clones, 75% to 95% seen once. With 1 base removed from V and 6 bases from J, the gap between germline ends came to 4 bases. The CDR3 runs 12 residues. Germline V gene lookup returns CDR1 SEHNR and CDR2 FQNEAQ (reference sequence). With respect to this clone: What it binds is not known.

The sequence was collected from a human patient with POMP-related autoinflammation and immune dysregulation (PRAID). Some T cells may be the graft donor's. Sample: CD4+ follicular helper T cells (Tfh) from PBMCs, taken after stem cell transplantation. The genes are TRBV7-9 and TRBJ1-5; D ambiguous. CDR3 nucleotides: TGTGCCAGCAGCTTAGGGGGTCAGCCCCAGCATTTT. It specifies CASSLGGQPQHF.